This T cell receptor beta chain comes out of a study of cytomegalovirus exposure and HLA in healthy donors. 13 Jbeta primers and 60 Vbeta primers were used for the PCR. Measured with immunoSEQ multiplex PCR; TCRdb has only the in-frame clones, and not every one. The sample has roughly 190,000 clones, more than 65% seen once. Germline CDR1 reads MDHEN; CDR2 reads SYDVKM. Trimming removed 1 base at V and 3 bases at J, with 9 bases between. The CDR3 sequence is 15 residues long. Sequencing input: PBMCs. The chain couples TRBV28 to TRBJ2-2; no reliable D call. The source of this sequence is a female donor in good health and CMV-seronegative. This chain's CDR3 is CASSLLSVHTGELFF. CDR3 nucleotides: TGTGCCAGCAGTTTATTAAGCGTTCACACCGGGGAGCTGTTTTTT. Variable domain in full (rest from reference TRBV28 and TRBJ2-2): DVKVTQSSRYLVKRTGEKVFLECVQDMDHENMFWYRQDPGLGLRLIYFSYDVKMKEKGDIPEGYSVSREKKERFSLILESASTNQTSMYLCASSLLSVHTGELFFGEGSRLTVL.